This TCR beta chain was recorded in a study of PD-1 blockade in classical Hodgkin lymphoma. The study, taken as a whole, reports: What drove the repertoire differences, possibly disease activity or prior therapy, has not been defined. Healthy donors reportedly exceeded newly diagnosed patients in baseline TCR diversity.

Time point noted: newly diagnosed, previously untreated cHL patient sample. After thawing, PBMCs were subjected to magnetic negative selection to isolate CD8+ T cells. Researchers used newly diagnosed, untreated classical Hodgkin lymphoma PBMCs for comparison. V was trimmed by 6 bases and J by 2 bases, leaving 8 bases between them. CDR1 and CDR2 from the germline V gene are MDHEN and SYDVKM. This CDR3 contains 12 residues. The protocol was immunoSEQ multiplex PCR, while the TCRdb copy is restricted to in-frame clones and leaves out a portion. The sample lists 15,000 or so clones, about 90% seen once, with 5% to 6.5% in the top ten. Comments on this clone: Its antigen is not known.

The sample consisted of CD8+ T cells from blood. The gene calls are TRBV28 and TRBJ2-7; a weak D match, TRBD2 (5 bases). The clonotype originates from a human donor with classical Hodgkin lymphoma. The CDR3 DNA is TGTGCCAGCAGACGGACTCCCTACGAGCAGTACTTC. Its translation: CASRRTPYEQYF.